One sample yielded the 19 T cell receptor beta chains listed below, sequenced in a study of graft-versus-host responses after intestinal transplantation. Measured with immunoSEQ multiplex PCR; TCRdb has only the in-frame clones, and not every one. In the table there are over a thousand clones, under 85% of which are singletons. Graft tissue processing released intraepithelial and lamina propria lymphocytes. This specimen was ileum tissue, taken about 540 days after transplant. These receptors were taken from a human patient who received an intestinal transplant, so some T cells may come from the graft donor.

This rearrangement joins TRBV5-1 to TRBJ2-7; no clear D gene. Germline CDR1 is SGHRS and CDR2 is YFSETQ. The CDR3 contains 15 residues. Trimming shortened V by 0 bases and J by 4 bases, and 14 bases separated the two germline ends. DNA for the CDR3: TGCGCCAGCAGCTTGGAGCCCGAGCCCAGATACGAGCAGTACTTC. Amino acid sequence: CASSLEPEPRYEQYF.

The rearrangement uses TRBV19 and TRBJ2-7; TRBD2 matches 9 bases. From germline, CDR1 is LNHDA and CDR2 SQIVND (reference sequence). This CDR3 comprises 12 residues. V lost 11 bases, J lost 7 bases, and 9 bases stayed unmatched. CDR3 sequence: CALLAGVREQYF. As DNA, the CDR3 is TGTGCCTTATTAGCGGGAGTAAGAGAGCAGTACTTC.

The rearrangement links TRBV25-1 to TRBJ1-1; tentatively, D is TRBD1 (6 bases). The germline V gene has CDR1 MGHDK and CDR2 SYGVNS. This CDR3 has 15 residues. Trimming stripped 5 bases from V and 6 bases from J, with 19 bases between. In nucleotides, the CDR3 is TGTGCCAGCAGTCAGACAGGCTCCACGGCCGCTGAAGCTTTCTTT. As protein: CASSQTGSTAAEAFF.

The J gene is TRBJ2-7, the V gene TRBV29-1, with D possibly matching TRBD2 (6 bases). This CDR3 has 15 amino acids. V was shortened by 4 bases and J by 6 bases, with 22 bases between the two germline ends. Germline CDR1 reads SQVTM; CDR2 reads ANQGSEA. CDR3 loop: CSVVTSTRLEFEQYF. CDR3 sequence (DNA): TGCAGCGTTGTCACCTCGACTAGACTGGAATTCGAGCAGTACTTC.

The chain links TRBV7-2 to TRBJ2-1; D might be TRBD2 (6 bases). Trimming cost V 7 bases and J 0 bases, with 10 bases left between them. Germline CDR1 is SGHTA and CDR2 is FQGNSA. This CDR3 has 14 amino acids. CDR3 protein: CASKPGGSYNEQFF. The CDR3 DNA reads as TGTGCCAGCAAACCCGGGGGCTCCTACAATGAGCAGTTCTTC.

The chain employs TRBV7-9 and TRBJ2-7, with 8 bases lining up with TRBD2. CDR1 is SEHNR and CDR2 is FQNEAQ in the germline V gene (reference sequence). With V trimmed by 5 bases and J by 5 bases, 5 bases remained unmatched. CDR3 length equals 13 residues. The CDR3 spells CASSNGLAHEQYF. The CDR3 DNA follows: TGTGCCAGCAGCAACGGACTAGCCCACGAGCAGTACTTC.

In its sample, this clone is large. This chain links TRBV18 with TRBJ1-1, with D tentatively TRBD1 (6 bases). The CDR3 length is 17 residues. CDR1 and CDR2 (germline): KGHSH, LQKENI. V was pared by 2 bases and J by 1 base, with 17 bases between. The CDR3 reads CASSPTGGMTGNTEAFF. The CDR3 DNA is TGTGCCAGCTCACCAACCGGGGGGATGACAGGGAACACTGAAGCTTTCTTT.

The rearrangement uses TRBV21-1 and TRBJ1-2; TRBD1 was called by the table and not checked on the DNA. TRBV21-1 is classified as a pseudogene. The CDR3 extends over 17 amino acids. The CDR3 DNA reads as TGTGCCAGCAGCACTCCCCGAACAGGGTATAAGGTGTATGGCTACACCTTC. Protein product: CASSTPRTGYKVYGYTF.

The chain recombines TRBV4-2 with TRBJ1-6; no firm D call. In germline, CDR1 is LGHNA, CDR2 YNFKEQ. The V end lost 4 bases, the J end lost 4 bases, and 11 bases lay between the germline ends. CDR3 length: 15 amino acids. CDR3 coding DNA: TGTGCCAGCAGCCCCAACCCAATTTATAATTCACCCCTCCACTTT. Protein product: CASSPNPIYNSPLHF.

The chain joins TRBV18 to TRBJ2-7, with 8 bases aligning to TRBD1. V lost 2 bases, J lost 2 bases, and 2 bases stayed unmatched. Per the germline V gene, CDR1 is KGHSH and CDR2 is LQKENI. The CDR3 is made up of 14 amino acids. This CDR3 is CASSPGTGAYEQYF. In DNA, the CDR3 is TGTGCCAGCTCACCAGGGACAGGAGCCTACGAGCAGTACTTC.

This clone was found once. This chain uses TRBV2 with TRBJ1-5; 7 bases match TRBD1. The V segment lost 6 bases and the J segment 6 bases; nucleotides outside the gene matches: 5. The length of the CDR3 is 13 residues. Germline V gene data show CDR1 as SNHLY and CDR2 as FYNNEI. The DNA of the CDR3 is TGTGCCAGCAGGGAGACAGGGCGTCAGCCCCAGCATTTT. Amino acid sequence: CASRETGRQPQHF.

The CDR3 reads CAWSVTGGKYTEAFF. The CDR3 bases are TGTGCCTGGAGTGTAACAGGGGGCAAGTACACTGAAGCTTTCTTT. The J gene is TRBJ1-1, the V gene TRBV30; 9 positions agree with TRBD1. Trimming cost V 0 bases and J 3 bases; bases outside gene matches: 5. The CDR3 is 15 amino acids. Germline CDR1 is GTSNPN and CDR2 is SVGIG (reference sequence).

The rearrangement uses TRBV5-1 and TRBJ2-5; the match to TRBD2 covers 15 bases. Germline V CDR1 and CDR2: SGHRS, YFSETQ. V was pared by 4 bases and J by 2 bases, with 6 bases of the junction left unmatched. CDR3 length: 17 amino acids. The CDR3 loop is CASSVGTSGRIQETQYF. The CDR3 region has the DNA TGCGCCAGCAGCGTAGGGACTAGCGGGAGGATACAAGAGACCCAGTACTTC.

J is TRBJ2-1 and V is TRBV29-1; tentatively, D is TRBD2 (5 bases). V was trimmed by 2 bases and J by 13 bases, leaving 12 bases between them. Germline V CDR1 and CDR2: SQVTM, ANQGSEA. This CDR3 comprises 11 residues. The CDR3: CSVERGSRQFF. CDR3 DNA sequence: TGCAGCGTTGAAAGAGGGTCCCGACAGTTCTTC.

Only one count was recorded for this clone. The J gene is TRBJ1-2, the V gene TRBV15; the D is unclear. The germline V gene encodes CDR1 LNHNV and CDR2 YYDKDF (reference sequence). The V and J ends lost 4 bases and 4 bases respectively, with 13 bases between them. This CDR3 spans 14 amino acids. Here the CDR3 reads CATSTCGKTYGYTF. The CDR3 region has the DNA TGTGCCACCAGCACGTGTGGAAAGACCTATGGCTACACCTTC. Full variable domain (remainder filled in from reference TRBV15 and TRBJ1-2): DAMVIQNPRYQVTQFGKPVTLSCSQTLNHNVMYWYQQKSSQAPKLLFHYYDKDFNNEADTPDNFQSRRPNTSFCFLDIRSPGLGDTAMYLCATSTCGKTYGYTFGSGTRLTVV.

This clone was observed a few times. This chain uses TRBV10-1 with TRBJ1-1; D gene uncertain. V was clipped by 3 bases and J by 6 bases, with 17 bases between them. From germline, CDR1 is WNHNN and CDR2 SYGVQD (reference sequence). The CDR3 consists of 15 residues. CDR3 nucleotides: TGCGCCAGCAGTGATTCAAGGGCCCTTAACGCTGAAGCTTTCTTT. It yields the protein CASSDSRALNAEAFF.

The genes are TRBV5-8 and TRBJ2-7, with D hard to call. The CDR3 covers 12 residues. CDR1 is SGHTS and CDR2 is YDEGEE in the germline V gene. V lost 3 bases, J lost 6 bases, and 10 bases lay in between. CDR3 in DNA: TGTGCCAGCAGCTCCCTTGGTAGCGAGCAGTACTTC. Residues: CASSSLGSEQYF.

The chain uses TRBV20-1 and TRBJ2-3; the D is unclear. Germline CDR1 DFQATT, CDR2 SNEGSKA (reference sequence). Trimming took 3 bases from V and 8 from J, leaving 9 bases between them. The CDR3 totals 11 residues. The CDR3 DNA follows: TGCAGTGCTAGGGTACGAGGTACGCAGTATTTT. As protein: CSARVRGTQYF.

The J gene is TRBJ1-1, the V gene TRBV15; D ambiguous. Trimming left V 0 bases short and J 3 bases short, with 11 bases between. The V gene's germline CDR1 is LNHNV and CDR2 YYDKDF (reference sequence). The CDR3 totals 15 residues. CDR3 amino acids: CATSRDPRGDTEAFF. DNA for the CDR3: TGTGCCACCAGCAGAGACCCCAGAGGAGACACTGAAGCTTTCTTT.